The next 31 T cell receptor beta chains were all read from a single sample in a study of CD8+ T cells in alopecia areata. The treatment here: oral pan-JAK inhibitor, 5-10 mg twice daily. cDNA prepared by RNA extraction and subsequent reverse transcription served as the template for sequencing. Measured with immunoSEQ multiplex PCR; TCRdb has only the in-frame clones, and not every one. Seen here are 190,000 or so clones, around 50% observed once, and the top ten hold roughly an eighth. The sample in question was CD8+ T cells sorted from blood, obtained at week 24, from a patient treated with tofacitinib. The receptors stem from a human donor with alopecia areata.

In DNA form, the CDR3 reads TGTGCCTGGAGTGTGGGGGTGAACACTGAAGCTTTCTTT. This translates into CAWSVGVNTEAFF. The rearrangement links TRBV30 to TRBJ1-1, with D possibly TRBD1 on 5 matching bases. CDR3 length: 13 amino acids. Trimming stripped 0 bases from V and 0 bases from J, with 5 bases between. Germline assignment: CDR1 GTSNPN and CDR2 SVGIG (reference sequence).

This chain connects TRBV7-2 to TRBJ2-5, with D possibly being TRBD1 (5 bases). Germline CDR1 and CDR2: SGHTA and FQGNSA. Trimming removed 0 bases at V and 3 bases at J, with 11 bases between. The CDR3 is 15 residues long. Written as DNA, the CDR3 is TGTGCCAGCAGCTTAGCGATGGGGCGGAAAGAGACCCAGTACTTC. Its translation is CASSLAMGRKETQYF.

This clone came up a few times. The chain joins TRBV7-9 to TRBJ2-7; no clear D. With 5 bases removed from V and 4 bases from J, the gap between germline ends came to 18 bases. In germline, CDR1 is SEHNR, CDR2 FQNEAQ (reference sequence). The CDR3 totals 15 residues. CDR3 bases: TGTGCCAGCAGCCCGAACTCGGGCGTTAAATACGAGCAGTACTTC. Protein: CASSPNSGVKYEQYF.

V usage is TRBV30 and J usage is TRBJ2-1, with a tentative D call TRBD2 (6 bases). Trimming cost V 6 bases and J 2 bases, with 11 bases left between them. Germline CDR1 GTSNPN, CDR2 SVGIG (reference sequence). The CDR3 covers 13 residues. CDR3: CACGGLTYNEQFF. CDR3 DNA sequence: TGTGCCTGCGGGGGTCTCACCTACAATGAGCAGTTCTTC.

V and J are TRBV29-1 and TRBJ2-2; D perhaps matches TRBD1 (5 bases). Germline V gene sequence: CDR1 SQVTM, CDR2 ANQGSEA. The CDR3 runs to 13 residues. Trimming pared 6 bases from V and 7 bases from J, leaving 15 bases between. The CDR3 coding sequence is TGCAGCGTACAAGGTGCAGGGTTCGGGGAGCTGTTTTTT. Encoded protein: CSVQGAGFGELFF.

This clone was recorded a few times. The chain has TRBV19 and TRBJ2-7; TRBD1 is a possible D gene (6 bases). Trimming left V 6 bases short and J 3 bases short, with 15 bases between. The germline gives CDR1 LNHDA, CDR2 SQIVND (reference sequence). This CDR3 has 14 residues. The CDR3 coding sequence is TGTGCCAGTAGCCCGGACAGCCCGTTCTACGAGCAGTACTTC. Encoded protein: CASSPDSPFYEQYF.

The chain couples TRBV27 to TRBJ2-6; D is perhaps TRBD2 (5 bases). The CDR3 consists of 16 residues. Trimming left V 8 bases short and J 0 bases short, with 14 bases between. Germline-derived CDR1 and CDR2 are MNHEY and SMNVEV (reference sequence). CDR3 amino acids: CASQLDWHSGANVLTF. CDR3 in DNA: TGTGCCAGCCAGCTGGACTGGCACTCTGGGGCCAACGTCCTGACTTTC. The full variable domain, its missing parts supplied by reference TRBV27 and TRBJ2-6, is EAQVTQNPRYLITVTGKKLTVTCSQNMNHEYMSWYRQDPGLGLRQIYYSMNVEVTDKGDVPEGYKVSRKEKRNFPLILESPSPNQTSLYFCASQLDWHSGANVLTFGAGSRLTVL.

This clone was detected a few times. V usage is TRBV2 and J usage is TRBJ1-4; TRBD1 is a possible D gene (5 bases). The CDR3 consists of 14 residues. CDR1 is SNHLY and CDR2 is FYNNEI in the germline V gene. V was pared by 8 bases and J by 0 bases, with 10 bases between. The DNA for the CDR3 is TGTGCCAGCGACAGCATTGCAACTAATGAAAAACTGTTTTTT. Translating gives CASDSIATNEKLFF.

The V and J genes are TRBV6-5 and TRBJ1-1; 11 bases are shared with TRBD1. The CDR3 loop spans 14 amino acids. CDR1 is MNHEY, CDR2 SVGAGI, per germline. Losses at the gene ends were 4 bases for V and 4 bases for J; bases not matched to a gene: 2. In nucleotides, the CDR3 is TGTGCCAGCAGTTTGGGACAGGGGGGCACTGAAGCTTTCTTT. It encodes CASSLGQGGTEAFF.

The chain employs TRBV30 and TRBJ2-3, with a tentative D call TRBD2 (6 bases). This CDR3 spans 13 amino acids. Germline V gives CDR1 GTSNPN, CDR2 SVGIG (reference sequence). V lost 5 bases to trimming and J lost 6 bases, with 15 bases between them. The CDR3 DNA sequence: TGTGCCTGGGAAAGCGGAGGGGTCGATACGCAGTATTTT. It yields the protein CAWESGGVDTQYF. The full variable domain, completed using reference TRBV30 and TRBJ2-3, is SQTIHQWPATLVQPVGSPLSLECTVEGTSNPNLYWYRQAAGRGLQLLFYSVGIGQISSEVPQNLSASRPQDRQFILSSKKLLLSDSGFYLCAWESGGVDTQYFGPGTRLTVL.

The rearrangement links TRBV6-6 to TRBJ2-3; no reliable D call. CDR3 length equals 15 residues. Germline lookup yields CDR1 MNHNY and CDR2 SVGAGI (reference sequence). The V gene lost 0 bases and the J gene lost 2 bases, with 9 bases spanning the gap. CDR3 coding DNA: TGTGCCAGCAGTTACTCGAACGGTTACACAGATACGCAGTATTTT. Amino acids: CASSYSNGYTDTQYF.

The genes are TRBV30 and TRBJ1-6, with 9 bases matching TRBD1. This CDR3 contains 13 residues. V lost 7 bases, J lost 7 bases, and 5 bases stayed unmatched. CDR1 and CDR2 (germline): GTSNPN, SVGIG (reference sequence). The DNA of the CDR3 is TGTGCCTCCCTAGGGACAGGGAATTCACCCCTCCACTTT. This codes for CASLGTGNSPLHF.

The chain carries TRBV30 and TRBJ2-5; TRBD1 might be the D (5 bases). Germline V CDR1 and CDR2: GTSNPN, SVGIG (reference sequence). Trimming stripped 2 bases from V and 7 bases from J, with 20 bases between. This CDR3 region has 15 residues. CDR3 loop: CAWSLTAKLEGTQYF. For the CDR3, the DNA is TGTGCCTGGAGTCTGACAGCCAAGCTAGAAGGGACCCAGTACTTC.

This chain joins TRBV7-6 and TRBJ2-1; 8 nucleotides agree with TRBD2. Trimming cost V 2 bases and J 5 bases; bases outside gene matches: 8. From germline, CDR1 is SGHVS and CDR2 FNYEAQ. The CDR3 length is 16 residues. CDR3 nucleotides: TGTGCCAGCAGCTTACTTCGGGGCGGGGGGAACAATGAGCAGTTCTTC. Translated, it gives CASSLLRGGGNNEQFF.

The chain combines TRBV4-1 with TRBJ1-4, with D tentatively TRBD1 (5 bases). Germline V CDR1 and CDR2: MGHRA, YSYEKL. This CDR3 comprises 14 residues. The germline V and J ends were trimmed by 0 bases and 8 bases, with 10 bases remaining between them. CDR3 bases: TGCGCCAGCAGCCAAGACAGGGCCATGGAAAAACTGTTTTTT. Its protein is CASSQDRAMEKLFF.

As regards this clone: The same CDR3 arises from other DNA sequences in this sample as well. This chain connects TRBV9 to TRBJ1-2, with 7 bases fitting TRBD1. J was trimmed by 8 bases and V by 0 bases; bases with no gene match: 4. The CDR3 covers 13 residues. Germline V gene sequence: CDR1 SGDLS, CDR2 YYNGEE. The CDR3 reads CASSVGQGGGYTF. The CDR3 coding sequence is TGTGCCAGCAGCGTAGGACAGGGCGGCGGCTACACCTTC.

DNA of the CDR3: TGTGCCAGCAGTTTGGGGGCGGGAGGTCAGCCCCAGCATTTT. It yields the protein CASSLGAGGQPQHF. The V gene is TRBV27, the J gene TRBJ1-5, with D perhaps TRBD1 (6 bases). The CDR3 consists of 14 residues. Germline V gives CDR1 MNHEY, CDR2 SMNVEV (reference sequence). Trimming removed 3 bases at V and 6 bases at J, with 12 bases between.

The rearrangement uses TRBV27 and TRBJ1-1; tentative D call: TRBD1 (5 bases). Per the germline V gene, CDR1 is MNHEY and CDR2 is SMNVEV (reference sequence). The CDR3 spans 15 residues. Between the trimmed V and J ends, which lost 5 bases and 4 bases, there was a span of 17 bases. CDR3 protein: CASSSGAGRITEAFF. CDR3 bases: TGTGCCAGCAGTAGCGGGGCAGGGCGGATCACTGAAGCTTTCTTT.

The sample holds a few counts of this clone. Other DNA variants within this sample encode the same CDR3. The V and J genes are TRBV4-1 and TRBJ2-7; D gene uncertain. The CDR3 is 12 amino acids. The germline CDR1 and CDR2 sequences are MGHRA and YSYEKL. Trimming left V 0 bases short and J 4 bases short, with 4 bases between. The CDR3 loop reads CASSQDGYEQYF. DNA for the CDR3: TGCGCCAGCAGCCAAGACGGTTACGAGCAGTACTTC.

This clone has more than one count but fewer than ten. The V and J genes are TRBV11-2 and TRBJ2-5; D tentatively reads TRBD1 or TRBD2 (6 bases each). The CDR3 covers 15 residues. V was cut by 5 bases and J by 5 bases, with 18 bases left in between. Germline CDR1 and CDR2: SGHAT and FQNNGV. CDR3 nucleotide sequence: TGTGCCAGCAGCCCCGACAGGACCGGAGGGGAGACCCAGTACTTC. Amino acid sequence: CASSPDRTGGETQYF.

This clone was observed a few times. The genes are TRBV4-1 and TRBJ2-7; possible D gene TRBD1, 7 bases. The CDR3 runs 14 residues. With 3 bases removed from V and 3 bases from J, the gap between germline ends came to 12 bases. Germline V gene data show CDR1 as MGHRA and CDR2 as YSYEKL. The CDR3 region is CASSQAGQSYEQYF. The CDR3 DNA reads TGCGCCAGCAGCCAGGCGGGACAGAGCTACGAGCAGTACTTC.

The chain uses TRBV7-9 and TRBJ2-1, with unresolved D. Trimming left V 3 bases short and J 8 bases short, with 5 bases between. The CDR3 is made up of 11 amino acids. Germline V CDR1 and CDR2: SEHNR, FQNEAQ (reference sequence). For the CDR3, the DNA is TGTGCCAGCAGCTTCAGCCATGAGCAGTTCTTC. Protein sequence: CASSFSHEQFF.

The rearrangement joins TRBV5-1 to TRBJ1-2; D gene unclear. Germline CDR1 reads SGHRS; CDR2 reads YFSETQ. Trimming took 1 base from V and 7 from J, leaving 5 bases between them. The CDR3 runs to 11 residues. The DNA for the CDR3 is TGCGCCAGCAGCTTGCATGCTGGCTACACCTTC. Protein sequence: CASSLHAGYTF.

This clone appeared a few times. The genes are TRBV10-3 and TRBJ1-1; the D gene is possibly TRBD1 (5 bases). Trimming took off 3 bases at V and 1 base at J, with 18 bases between the two ends. The CDR3 length is 17 residues. Germline V gene lookup returns CDR1 ENHRY and CDR2 SYGVKD. The CDR3 coding sequence is TGTGCCATCAGTGACCCGGGCCAGGGTTTCGGGAACACTGAAGCTTTCTTT. Translating it yields CAISDPGQGFGNTEAFF.

The V and J genes are TRBV29-1 and TRBJ2-2; 11 positions match TRBD1. The CDR3 contains 13 residues. J gave up 7 bases and V 6 bases, and 4 bases lay outside the gene matches. Germline V CDR1 and CDR2: SQVTM, ANQGSEA. The CDR3 region has the DNA TGCAGCGTGTGGGACAGGGGGGACGGGGAGCTGTTTTTT. This translates into CSVWDRGDGELFF.

This clone was counted between two and nine times. The chain's CDR3 is CASTGRSGTGITDTQYF. The CDR3 DNA sequence: TGTGCCAGTACCGGACGGTCCGGGACAGGGATCACAGATACGCAGTATTTT. The J gene is TRBJ2-3, the V gene TRBV19; 9 bases match TRBD1. The CDR3 runs 17 residues. CDR1 is LNHDA, CDR2 SQIVND, per germline (reference sequence). V shed 7 bases, J shed 2 bases, and the junction held 13 bases outside the gene matches.

The chain carries TRBV15 and TRBJ2-5; D is unclear. Trimming pared 4 bases from V and 1 base from J, leaving 1 base between. The CDR3 contains 11 residues. Germline CDR1 and CDR2: LNHNV and YYDKDF (reference sequence). The CDR3 reads CATSTQETQYF. CDR3 DNA sequence: TGTGCCACCAGCACCCAAGAGACCCAGTACTTC. The variable domain in full, with the rest retrieved from reference TRBV15 and TRBJ2-5, is DAMVIQNPRYQVTQFGKPVTLSCSQTLNHNVMYWYQQKSSQAPKLLFHYYDKDFNNEADTPDNFQSRRPNTSFCFLDIRSPGLGDTAMYLCATSTQETQYFGPGTRLLVL.

The gene calls are TRBV30 and TRBJ2-1; either TRBD1 or TRBD2 may fit D (5 bases each). This CDR3 is built from 11 residues. Germline lookup yields CDR1 GTSNPN and CDR2 SVGIG (reference sequence). V lost 3 bases and J lost 7, with 7 bases in between. The CDR3 region is CAWSRENEQFF. For the CDR3, the DNA is TGTGCCTGGAGCAGGGAGAATGAGCAGTTCTTC.

This sequence joins TRBV29-1 and TRBJ1-6, with no clear D. V gave up 6 bases and J gave up 6 bases, with 12 bases separating them. CDR3 size: 13 residues. From germline, CDR1 is SQVTM and CDR2 ANQGSEA. The CDR3 region is CSVMTEANSPLHF. The CDR3 DNA is TGCAGCGTGATGACTGAAGCTAATTCACCCCTCCACTTT.

A single count supports this clone. The V gene is TRBV27, the J gene TRBJ1-2, with D unresolved. Germline CDR1 is MNHEY and CDR2 is SMNVEV (reference sequence). The V end was cut by 3 bases, the J end by 7 bases, with 12 bases between. The CDR3 is 13 residues long. This chain's CDR3 is CASSFASSGGYTF. Written as DNA, the CDR3 is TGTGCCAGCAGTTTTGCCTCTTCGGGTGGCTACACCTTC.

V is TRBV29-1 and J is TRBJ1-2; a possible D gene is TRBD1 (5 bases). The V gene lost 6 bases and the J gene lost 1 base, with 18 bases spanning the gap. CDR1 and CDR2 from the germline V gene are SQVTM and ANQGSEA. CDR3 length: 15 amino acids. In nucleotides, the CDR3 is TGCAGCGTCGATTATGTCAGGGAAAGTAACTATGGCTACACCTTC. This encodes CSVDYVRESNYGYTF. The variable domain in full, completed from reference TRBV29-1 and TRBJ1-2, reads SAVISQKPSRDICQRGTSLTIQCQVDSQVTMMFWYRQQPGQSLTLIATANQGSEATYESGFVIDKFPISRPNLTFSTLTVSNMSPEDSSIYLCSVDYVRESNYGYTFGSGTRLTVV.